The clone carrying this T cell receptor beta chain was detected a few times. This sample was taken from a study of T cells of healthy individuals. Using its own MiXCR run on the 5' RACE reads, TCRdb lists one record per CDR3 protein. This table has nearly 100,000 distinct CDR3 sequences, roughly 18% appearing once. Germline values: CDR1 DFQATT, CDR2 SNEGSKA (reference sequence). The CDR3 loop spans 13 amino acids. V lost 3 bases, J lost 3 bases, and 12 bases lay in between. V and J are TRBV20-1 and TRBJ2-7; no firm D call. This receptor was taken from a human donor in good health. The CDR3 coding sequence is TGCAGTGCTAGTAGTGATCTAGGCTACGAGCAGTACTTC. It codes for CSASSDLGYEQYF.